These T cell receptor beta chains were read from a single sample in a study of blood T cell repertoires in COVID-19. Produced via immunoSEQ multiplex PCR; TCRdb's table is partial and in-frame only. The sample holds about 14,000 clones, 80% to 90% seen once. Sequencing used peripheral blood. The receptor source for this set is a human donor in a cohort sampled during active COVID-19. CDR3s include the opening cysteine and the closing phenylalanine or tryptophan. Each record gives: J gene, V gene, D gene, CDR3 length, clone size, CDR3 protein, CDR3 DNA. The D gene is left open where the match is weak. Clone size is stated in some rows and not others, as once, few, many or a class when expanded.

j_call: TRBJ2-1; v_call: TRBV7-3; d_call: .; cdr3_length: 15; clone_size: .; cdr3_aa: CASSYRGGSYNEQFF; cdr3_nt: TGTGCCAGCAGCTACAGGGGGGGATCCTACAATGAGCAGTTCTTC
j_call: TRBJ2-1; v_call: TRBV5-1; d_call: .; cdr3_length: 14; clone_size: .; cdr3_aa: CASSLGVGRGEQFF; cdr3_nt: TGCGCCAGCAGCTTGGGGGTGGGGCGGGGTGAGCAGTTCTTC
j_call: TRBJ2-1; v_call: TRBV18; d_call: TRBD1; cdr3_length: 15; clone_size: .; cdr3_aa: CASSPGQGPYNEQFF; cdr3_nt: TGTGCCAGCTCACCGGGACAGGGACCCTACAATGAGCAGTTCTTC
j_call: TRBJ2-2; v_call: TRBV29-1; d_call: .; cdr3_length: 14; clone_size: .; cdr3_aa: CSVVWDINTGELFF; cdr3_nt: TGCAGCGTTGTTTGGGACATAAACACCGGGGAGCTGTTTTTT
j_call: TRBJ2-7; v_call: TRBV27; d_call: .; cdr3_length: 17; clone_size: .; cdr3_aa: CASSLSGGAGASYEQYF; cdr3_nt: TGTGCCAGCAGTTTATCAGGTGGGGCGGGGGCCTCCTACGAGCAGTACTTC
j_call: TRBJ2-1; v_call: TRBV28; d_call: TRBD1; cdr3_length: 16; clone_size: .; cdr3_aa: CASSATRGRAGNEQFF; cdr3_nt: TGTGCCAGCAGCGCTACAAGGGGGCGCGCAGGCAATGAGCAGTTCTTC
j_call: TRBJ2-6; v_call: TRBV19; d_call: TRBD1; cdr3_length: 19; clone_size: .; cdr3_aa: CASRGQGTKGGSGANVLTF; cdr3_nt: TGTGCCAGTAGGGGACAGGGAACCAAAGGTGGATCTGGGGCCAACGTCCTGACTTTC
j_call: TRBJ1-4; v_call: TRBV2; d_call: .; cdr3_length: 9; clone_size: few; cdr3_aa: CASIGTVFF; cdr3_nt: TGTGCCAGCATAGGCACAGTGTTTTTT
j_call: TRBJ2-1; v_call: TRBV3-1/TRBV3-2; d_call: TRBD2; cdr3_length: 17; clone_size: .; cdr3_aa: CASSQDLPSGGPNEQFF; cdr3_nt: TGTGCCAGCAGCCAAGATCTCCCTAGCGGGGGACCCAATGAGCAGTTCTTC
j_call: TRBJ2-3; v_call: TRBV6-2/TRBV6-3; d_call: .; cdr3_length: 19; clone_size: .; cdr3_aa: CASSPGLARVTGATDTQYF; cdr3_nt: TGTGCCAGCAGTCCCGGACTAGCAAGGGTAACAGGGGCCACAGATACGCAGTATTTT
j_call: TRBJ2-1; v_call: TRBV28; d_call: .; cdr3_length: 13; clone_size: .; cdr3_aa: CASSLASYNEQFF; cdr3_nt: TGTGCCAGCAGCCTAGCAAGTTACAATGAGCAGTTCTTC
j_call: TRBJ2-1; v_call: TRBV7-2; d_call: .; cdr3_length: 13; clone_size: .; cdr3_aa: CASSYMGGNEQFF; cdr3_nt: TGTGCCAGCAGTTACATGGGAGGCAATGAGCAGTTCTTC
j_call: TRBJ2-2; v_call: TRBV4-1; d_call: TRBD2; cdr3_length: 19; clone_size: few; cdr3_aa: CASSQDWLAGPTNTGELFF; cdr3_nt: TGCGCCAGCAGCCAAGATTGGCTAGCGGGGCCGACGAACACCGGGGAGCTGTTTTTT
j_call: TRBJ2-3; v_call: TRBV11-2; d_call: TRBD2; cdr3_length: 17; clone_size: .; cdr3_aa: CASSAQLSGRGADTQYF; cdr3_nt: TGTGCCAGCAGCGCCCAACTTAGCGGGAGAGGCGCAGATACGCAGTATTTT
j_call: TRBJ2-3; v_call: TRBV2; d_call: TRBD1; cdr3_length: 18; clone_size: .; cdr3_aa: CASSLGQGEKRETDTQYF; cdr3_nt: TGTGCCAGCAGTCTTGGACAGGGGGAAAAGCGGGAGACAGATACGCAGTATTTT
j_call: TRBJ1-1; v_call: TRBV5-1; d_call: .; cdr3_length: 14; clone_size: .; cdr3_aa: CASSWTVAPTEAFF; cdr3_nt: TGCGCCAGCAGCTGGACAGTCGCCCCCACTGAAGCTTTCTTT
j_call: TRBJ2-1; v_call: TRBV5-1; d_call: .; cdr3_length: 15; clone_size: .; cdr3_aa: CASSLELGSYNEQFF; cdr3_nt: TGCGCCAGCAGCTTGGAACTCGGCTCCTACAATGAGCAGTTCTTC
j_call: TRBJ1-2; v_call: TRBV12-3/TRBV12-4; d_call: .; cdr3_length: 12; clone_size: .; cdr3_aa: CASSFSDYGYTF; cdr3_nt: TGTGCCAGCAGTTTTTCGGACTATGGCTACACCTTC
j_call: TRBJ2-7; v_call: TRBV5-5; d_call: TRBD2; cdr3_length: 15; clone_size: .; cdr3_aa: CASSLTSVEAYEQYF; cdr3_nt: TGTGCCAGCAGCTTGACTAGCGTTGAGGCCTACGAGCAGTACTTC
j_call: TRBJ2-5; v_call: TRBV28; d_call: TRBD2; cdr3_length: 13; clone_size: .; cdr3_aa: CASTQGAGGTQYF; cdr3_nt: TGTGCCAGCACCCAGGGAGCGGGGGGGACCCAGTACTTC
j_call: TRBJ2-7; v_call: TRBV2; d_call: .; cdr3_length: 14; clone_size: .; cdr3_aa: CASRKDGSSYEQYF; cdr3_nt: TGTGCCAGCAGAAAAGACGGGAGTTCCTACGAGCAGTACTTC
j_call: TRBJ1-2; v_call: TRBV24-1; d_call: TRBD1; cdr3_length: 14; clone_size: .; cdr3_aa: CATSDFNRGNGYTF; cdr3_nt: TGTGCCACCAGTGATTTTAACAGGGGGAATGGCTACACCTTC
j_call: TRBJ1-4; v_call: TRBV9; d_call: .; cdr3_length: 20; clone_size: once; cdr3_aa: CASSVGIGSLVRTTNEKLFF; cdr3_nt: TGTGCCAGCAGCGTAGGTATCGGCAGCTTGGTCAGGACAACTAATGAAAAACTGTTTTTT
j_call: TRBJ2-4; v_call: TRBV27; d_call: .; cdr3_length: 15; clone_size: .; cdr3_aa: CASSRRLVDKNIQYF; cdr3_nt: TGTGCCAGCAGTCGCCGACTAGTGGACAAAAACATTCAGTACTTC
j_call: TRBJ2-2; v_call: TRBV27; d_call: .; cdr3_length: 13; clone_size: .; cdr3_aa: CASSSANTGELFF; cdr3_nt: TGTGCCAGCAGTTCCGCGAACACCGGGGAGCTGTTTTTT
j_call: TRBJ1-1; v_call: TRBV6-5; d_call: TRBD1; cdr3_length: 14; clone_size: once; cdr3_aa: CASSYTLRQGEAFF; cdr3_nt: TGTGCCAGCAGTTACACTTTAAGACAGGGAGAAGCTTTCTTT
j_call: TRBJ2-1; v_call: TRBV19; d_call: .; cdr3_length: 17; clone_size: .; cdr3_aa: CASRTNSGRSSYNEQFF; cdr3_nt: TGTGCCAGTAGGACAAACTCGGGGAGAAGCTCCTACAATGAGCAGTTCTTC
j_call: TRBJ2-3; v_call: TRBV6-5; d_call: TRBD2; cdr3_length: 14; clone_size: once; cdr3_aa: CASATTSGTDTQYF; cdr3_nt: TGTGCCAGCGCGACGACTAGCGGCACAGATACGCAGTATTTT
j_call: TRBJ2-1; v_call: TRBV7-6; d_call: TRBD1; cdr3_length: 13; clone_size: .; cdr3_aa: CASSLNRGNEQFF; cdr3_nt: TGTGCCAGCAGCTTAAACAGGGGCAATGAGCAGTTCTTC
j_call: TRBJ2-4; v_call: TRBV2; d_call: TRBD1; cdr3_length: 15; clone_size: .; cdr3_aa: CASREDRGSRDIQYF; cdr3_nt: TGTGCCAGCAGGGAGGACAGGGGCAGTCGGGACATTCAGTACTTC
j_call: TRBJ1-4; v_call: TRBV19; d_call: .; cdr3_length: 13; clone_size: .; cdr3_aa: CASSIGRGEKLFF; cdr3_nt: TGTGCCAGTAGTATAGGACGGGGTGAAAAACTGTTTTTT
j_call: TRBJ2-2; v_call: TRBV5-1; d_call: TRBD1; cdr3_length: 19; clone_size: once; cdr3_aa: CASSLGWKQGAGNTGELFF; cdr3_nt: TGCGCCAGCAGCTTGGGATGGAAACAGGGGGCGGGGAACACCGGGGAGCTGTTTTTT
j_call: TRBJ2-3; v_call: TRBV6-4; d_call: .; cdr3_length: 14; clone_size: .; cdr3_aa: CASSDGVGLNTQYF; cdr3_nt: TGTGCCAGCAGTGACGGGGTGGGACTTAACACGCAGTATTTT
j_call: TRBJ2-3; v_call: TRBV29-1; d_call: .; cdr3_length: 14; clone_size: .; cdr3_aa: CSVAQRWNGDTQYF; cdr3_nt: TGCAGCGTTGCCCAGCGTTGGAACGGGGATACGCAGTATTTT
j_call: TRBJ2-1; v_call: TRBV7-2; d_call: TRBD2; cdr3_length: 16; clone_size: once; cdr3_aa: CASSLVTSGGYNEQFF; cdr3_nt: TGTGCCAGCAGCTTAGTCACTAGCGGGGGGTACAATGAGCAGTTCTTC
j_call: TRBJ2-5; v_call: TRBV20-1; d_call: .; cdr3_length: 11; clone_size: once; cdr3_aa: CSEQVQETQYF; cdr3_nt: TGCAGTGAACAGGTCCAAGAGACCCAGTACTTC
j_call: TRBJ1-1; v_call: TRBV18; d_call: .; cdr3_length: 13; clone_size: .; cdr3_aa: CASSPLGGTEAFF; cdr3_nt: TGTGCCAGCTCACCCTTAGGGGGCACTGAAGCTTTCTTT
j_call: TRBJ1-1; v_call: TRBV25-1; d_call: .; cdr3_length: 12; clone_size: .; cdr3_aa: CASSTTGTEAFF; cdr3_nt: TGTGCCAGCAGCACGACGGGCACTGAAGCTTTCTTT
j_call: TRBJ2-7; v_call: TRBV28; d_call: .; cdr3_length: 15; clone_size: .; cdr3_aa: CASKLTGTQTYEQYF; cdr3_nt: TGTGCCAGCAAACTAACCGGGACTCAGACCTACGAGCAGTACTTC
j_call: TRBJ2-2; v_call: TRBV14; d_call: .; cdr3_length: 13; clone_size: .; cdr3_aa: CASSQDRTGELFF; cdr3_nt: TGTGCCAGCAGCCAAGACAGGACCGGGGAGCTGTTTTTT
j_call: TRBJ2-1; v_call: TRBV19; d_call: .; cdr3_length: 17; clone_size: .; cdr3_aa: CASSIGWVASERNEQFF; cdr3_nt: TGTGCCAGTAGTATAGGATGGGTTGCTAGCGAGAGGAATGAGCAGTTCTTC
j_call: TRBJ2-1; v_call: TRBV5-6; d_call: .; cdr3_length: 16; clone_size: once; cdr3_aa: CASSLADSRRRNEQFF; cdr3_nt: TGTGCCAGCAGCTTGGCGGATTCGAGGAGGAGGAATGAGCAGTTCTTC
j_call: TRBJ2-3; v_call: TRBV14; d_call: TRBD1; cdr3_length: 14; clone_size: .; cdr3_aa: CASSRTGATDTQYF; cdr3_nt: TGTGCCAGCAGCCGGACAGGGGCCACCGATACGCAGTATTTT
j_call: TRBJ2-7; v_call: TRBV12-3/TRBV12-4; d_call: .; cdr3_length: 12; clone_size: few; cdr3_aa: CASSKTEYEQYF; cdr3_nt: TGTGCCAGCAGCAAGACAGAGTACGAGCAGTACTTC
j_call: TRBJ2-1; v_call: TRBV4-1; d_call: TRBD2; cdr3_length: 16; clone_size: once; cdr3_aa: CASSQDFSSGINEQFF; cdr3_nt: TGCGCCAGCAGCCAAGATTTTTCTAGCGGGATAAATGAGCAGTTCTTC
j_call: TRBJ2-7; v_call: TRBV5-1; d_call: .; cdr3_length: 18; clone_size: .; cdr3_aa: CASSSRDPGGDFSYEQYF; cdr3_nt: TGCGCCAGCAGCTCCCGGGACCCAGGAGGGGACTTCTCCTACGAGCAGTACTTC
j_call: TRBJ2-7; v_call: TRBV5-1; d_call: TRBD1; cdr3_length: 17; clone_size: .; cdr3_aa: CASSRQAGTANSYEQYF; cdr3_nt: TGCGCCAGCAGCCGCCAGGCTGGGACAGCGAACTCCTACGAGCAGTACTTC
j_call: TRBJ1-6; v_call: TRBV18; d_call: TRBD1; cdr3_length: 14; clone_size: few; cdr3_aa: CASSPGTVNSPLHF; cdr3_nt: TGTGCCAGCTCACCCGGGACAGTTAATTCACCCCTCCACTTT